These 30 T cell receptor beta chains share one sample of origin, sequenced in a study of blood T cell repertoires in COVID-19. Clones were sequenced by immunoSEQ multiplex PCR, and TCRdb holds only the in-frame ones, with some missing. This repertoire shows fewer than 350,000 clones, about 90% found once; its top ten account for about 4%. Material: PBMCs or T cells enriched from blood (not recorded which). Every receptor here comes from a woman in her thirties with acute COVID-19.

V and J are TRBV27 and TRBJ2-7; 9 bases line up with TRBD1. This CDR3 is 15 amino acids long. Germline CDR1 MNHEY, CDR2 SMNVEV (reference sequence). The trim removed 7 bases at V and 5 bases at J, leaving 12 bases unmatched. In DNA, the CDR3 is TGTGCCAGCACCCTGGGGGGACAGGGTCCGAACGAGCAGTACTTC. It is translated as CASTLGGQGPNEQYF.

This chain connects TRBV28 to TRBJ2-7, with D possibly matching TRBD2 (6 bases). The ends were cut back, 5 bases at V and 7 bases at J, with 12 bases in the middle. Germline V gene data show CDR1 as MDHEN and CDR2 as SYDVKM. This CDR3 region has 12 residues. The CDR3 DNA is TGTGCCAGCAGTGACATAGCGGAAGAGCAGTACTTC. Protein product: CASSDIAEEQYF. Full variable domain (rest looked up from reference TRBV28 and TRBJ2-7): DVKVTQSSRYLVKRTGEKVFLECVQDMDHENMFWYRQDPGLGLRLIYFSYDVKMKEKGDIPEGYSVSREKKERFSLILESASTNQTSMYLCASSDIAEEQYFGPGTRLTVT.

In regard to this clone: The same CDR3 is also encoded by other DNA sequences in this sample. The J gene is TRBJ2-2, the V gene TRBV6-5, with no clear D. V dropped 8 bases and J dropped 0 bases, with 4 bases sitting between them. CDR3 length equals 12 residues. Germline V gives CDR1 MNHEY, CDR2 SVGAGI. As DNA, the CDR3 is TGTGCCAGCCTTACGAACACCGGGGAGCTGTTTTTT. It encodes CASLTNTGELFF.

In this sample, this clone turned up a few times. The chain recombines TRBV11-3 with TRBJ2-1; 8 bases fit TRBD2. This CDR3 contains 16 residues. Trimming removed 1 base from V and 0 bases from J; junction bases left unmatched: 2. Germline CDR1 reads SGHNT; CDR2 reads YENEEA. The CDR3 region has the DNA TGTGCCAGCAGCTTAGGTAGCGGGATCTCCTACAATGAGCAGTTCTTC. This encodes CASSLGSGISYNEQFF.

V is TRBV5-4 and J is TRBJ1-1, with D perhaps TRBD1 (6 bases). CDR3 size: 14 residues. Germline lookup yields CDR1 SGHNT and CDR2 YYREEE (reference sequence). Trimming left V 4 bases short and J 0 bases short, with 10 bases between. This CDR3 is CASSLGQMNTEAFF. DNA of the CDR3: TGTGCCAGCAGCCTCGGACAGATGAACACTGAAGCTTTCTTT. The full variable domain, with the rest looked up from reference TRBV5-4 and TRBJ1-1, is ETGVTQSPTHLIKTRGQQVTLRCSSQSGHNTVSWYQQALGQGPQFIFQYYREEENGRGNFPPRFSGLQFPNYSSELNVNALELDDSALYLCASSLGQMNTEAFFGQGTRLTVV.

This clone showed up just once. This chain uses TRBV6-4 with TRBJ2-2; 13 bases align to TRBD2. The CDR3 extends over 16 amino acids. V shed 6 bases, J shed 6 bases, and the junction held 7 bases outside the gene matches. Looked up from germline, CDR1 is MRHNA and CDR2 is SNTAGT. As DNA, the CDR3 is TGTGCCAGCAGCCAACAAGGACTAGCGGGAGCCGGGGAGCTGTTTTTT. Translation gives CASSQQGLAGAGELFF.

The chain employs TRBV6-5 and TRBJ1-5, with D uncertain. V was clipped by 2 bases and J by 5 bases, with 7 bases between them. The CDR3 totals 13 residues. Per the germline V gene, CDR1 is MNHEY and CDR2 is SVGAGI. CDR3 amino acids: CASSYGLDQPQHF. CDR3 nucleotide sequence: TGTGCCAGCAGTTACGGTCTAGATCAGCCCCAGCATTTT.

The rearrangement joins TRBV27 to TRBJ2-7; D uncertain. The V end was cut by 6 bases, the J end by 6 bases, with 12 bases between. The CDR3 is 12 residues long. Germline V gene data show CDR1 as MNHEY and CDR2 as SMNVEV (reference sequence). The CDR3 sequence: CASSPSRGEQYF. The CDR3 DNA reads as TGTGCCAGCAGCCCCTCCCGCGGCGAGCAGTACTTC.

This clone was counted once. This chain links TRBV15 with TRBJ2-1; 8 positions agree with TRBD2. CDR3 size: 13 residues. CDR1 is LNHNV, CDR2 YYDKDF, per germline (reference sequence). Germline trimming cut 5 bases from V and 8 bases from J; bases unmatched to any gene: 5. This chain's CDR3 is CATSDSGTDEQFF. CDR3 DNA: TGTGCCACCAGCGATAGCGGGACGGATGAGCAGTTCTTC.

V is TRBV7-2 and J is TRBJ1-2; possibly TRBD1 for D (6 bases). This CDR3 contains 14 residues. V was trimmed by 5 bases and J by 3 bases, leaving 13 bases between them. Germline V gene sequence: CDR1 SGHTA, CDR2 FQGNSA. In nucleotides, the CDR3 is TGTGCCAGCAGCAGGGGGATACGCGACTATGGCTACACCTTC. Translating it yields CASSRGIRDYGYTF.

The rearrangement joins TRBV5-5 to TRBJ2-7; D gene ambiguous. Germline V gene data show CDR1 as SGHKS and CDR2 as YYEKEE (reference sequence). CDR3 length: 15 residues. V lost 0 bases and J lost 2, with 12 bases in between. The CDR3 DNA follows: TGTGCCAGCAGCTTGGTGTGGTCCGACACCTACGAGCAGTACTTC. This codes for CASSLVWSDTYEQYF.

The rearrangement joins TRBV6-5 to TRBJ2-7, with D tentatively TRBD1 (5 bases). Trimming shortened V by 6 bases and J by 6 bases, and 18 bases separated the two germline ends. The CDR3 has 14 residues. CDR1 is MNHEY, CDR2 SVGAGI, per germline. This chain's CDR3 is CASSRHDRLGEQYF. The CDR3 nucleotides read TGTGCCAGCAGCCGACACGACAGACTTGGCGAGCAGTACTTC.

The chain links TRBV2 to TRBJ2-1; TRBD2 might be the D (6 bases). From germline, CDR1 is SNHLY and CDR2 FYNNEI. The CDR3 spans 13 residues. V lost 6 bases and J lost 6, with 12 bases in between. The CDR3 bases are TGTGCCAGCAGAAGAATGGGGGGCAATGAGCAGTTCTTC. It translates to CASRRMGGNEQFF.

The chain joins TRBV12-3 or TRBV12-4 to TRBJ1-2, with TRBD1 matching over 7 bases. This CDR3 is 13 amino acids long. Losses at the gene ends were 10 bases for V and 1 base for J; bases not matched to a gene: 6. CDR3 amino acids: CATSTGNNYGYTF. The CDR3 DNA sequence: TGTGCCACTTCGACAGGGAATAACTATGGCTACACCTTC.

The chain joins TRBV5-4 to TRBJ1-5; 9 bases agree with TRBD1. Losses at the gene ends were 4 bases for V and 4 bases for J; bases not matched to a gene: 0. CDR1 and CDR2 (germline): SGHNT, YYREEE (reference sequence). This CDR3 is built from 13 residues. The CDR3, as DNA: TGTGCCAGCAGCGACAGGGGGAATCAGCCCCAGCATTTT. Protein sequence: CASSDRGNQPQHF.

The chain recombines TRBV12-3 or TRBV12-4 with TRBJ2-7; D is unclear. Between the trimmed V and J ends, which lost 1 base and 7 bases, there was a span of 5 bases. The length of the CDR3 is 11 residues. CDR3 sequence (DNA): TGTGCCAGCAGTTTAGACCGGGAGCAGTACTTC. Protein sequence: CASSLDREQYF.

J is TRBJ2-3 and V is TRBV7-3; tentatively, D is TRBD2 (7 bases). With 9 bases removed from V and 4 bases from J, the gap between germline ends came to 20 bases. This CDR3 region has 15 residues. CDR1 is SGHTA, CDR2 FQGTGA, per germline. The CDR3 sequence is CASSKGERGADTQYF. The CDR3 DNA is TGTGCCAGTTCTAAGGGGGAGCGGGGAGCAGATACGCAGTATTTT.

This sequence joins TRBV5-1 and TRBJ2-7, with 12 bases identical to TRBD1. V was clipped by 5 bases and J by 5 bases; unmatched bases: 5. Germline V lookup: CDR1 SGHRS, CDR2 YFSETQ. CDR3 size: 14 residues. The CDR3 bases are TGCGCCAGCAGTACCGGGACAGGGGGCCACGAGCAGTACTTC. The encoded protein is CASSTGTGGHEQYF. The whole variable domain, filled in from reference TRBV5-1 and TRBJ2-7, reads KAGVTQTPRYLIKTRGQQVTLSCSPISGHRSVSWYQQTPGQGLQFLFEYFSETQRNKGNFPGRFSGRQFSNSRSEMNVSTLELGDSALYLCASSTGTGGHEQYFGPGTRLTVT.

This chain links TRBV19 with TRBJ1-2; the match to TRBD1 covers 12 bases. The CDR3 contains 13 residues. The V segment lost 9 bases and the J segment 8 bases; nucleotides outside the gene matches: 7. CDR1 LNHDA and CDR2 SQIVND come from the germline V gene (reference sequence). The CDR3 region is CASRDRGLSGYTF. Written as DNA, the CDR3 is TGTGCCAGCCGGGACAGGGGGCTTTCAGGCTACACCTTC. The full variable domain, its missing parts supplied by reference TRBV19 and TRBJ1-2, is DGGITQSPKYLFRKEGQNVTLSCEQNLNHDAMYWYRQDPGQGLRLIYYSQIVNDFQKGDIAEGYSVSREKKESFPLTVTSAQKNPTAFYLCASRDRGLSGYTFGSGTRLTVV.

The V and J genes are TRBV29-1 and TRBJ1-4; 7 bases fit TRBD1. The germline V gene has CDR1 SQVTM and CDR2 ANQGSEA. CDR3 length: 14 residues. V was pared by 4 bases and J by 8 bases, with 10 bases of the junction left unmatched. The CDR3 DNA is TGCAGCGTTGGGGGCAGGGGGAGCGACGAAAAACTGTTTTTT. Translated, it gives CSVGGRGSDEKLFF.

The V gene is TRBV5-1, the J gene TRBJ2-2, with 7 bases that match TRBD2. This CDR3 spans 16 amino acids. After removal of 4 bases from V and 1 base from J, the junction contained 7 bases not matched to a gene. Germline-derived CDR1 and CDR2 are SGHRS and YFSETQ. The chain's CDR3 is CASSRGDGVNTGELFF. CDR3 sequence (DNA): TGCGCCAGCAGCCGGGGGGATGGGGTGAACACCGGGGAGCTGTTTTTT. The entire variable domain, with the rest obtained from reference TRBV5-1 and TRBJ2-2, is as follows: KAGVTQTPRYLIKTRGQQVTLSCSPISGHRSVSWYQQTPGQGLQFLFEYFSETQRNKGNFPGRFSGRQFSNSRSEMNVSTLELGDSALYLCASSRGDGVNTGELFFGEGSRLTVL.

DNA for the CDR3: TGTGCCAGCAATGGGGGCAGCTCCTATAATTCACCCCTCCACTTT. Protein: CASNGGSSYNSPLHF. The chain recombines TRBV27 with TRBJ1-6, with D possibly matching TRBD1 (6 bases). From germline, CDR1 is MNHEY and CDR2 SMNVEV (reference sequence). The ends were cut back, 7 bases at V and 0 bases at J, with 10 bases in the middle. The CDR3 runs to 15 residues.

The chain employs TRBV19 and TRBJ2-1; 11 nucleotides line up with TRBD2. This CDR3 has 16 residues. The junction had 4 bases not matched to a gene; V was cut back by 3 bases and J by 3 bases. Germline V CDR1 and CDR2: LNHDA, SQIVND (reference sequence). The CDR3 sequence: CASSILAGGHYNEQFF. The DNA of the CDR3 is TGTGCCAGTAGTATCCTAGCGGGAGGACACTACAATGAGCAGTTCTTC. Full variable domain (outside the CDR3, taken from reference TRBV19 and TRBJ2-1): DGGITQSPKYLFRKEGQNVTLSCEQNLNHDAMYWYRQDPGQGLRLIYYSQIVNDFQKGDIAEGYSVSREKKESFPLTVTSAQKNPTAFYLCASSILAGGHYNEQFFGPGTRLTVL.

The chain combines TRBV24-1 with TRBJ2-6; D might be TRBD1 (6 bases). The V and J ends lost 2 bases and 0 bases respectively, with 10 bases between them. Germline V gene lookup returns CDR1 KGHDR and CDR2 SFDVKD. This CDR3 has 17 residues. CDR3: CATSDSDRASGANVLTF. Here the CDR3 DNA reads TGTGCCACCAGTGATTCGGACAGAGCCTCTGGGGCCAACGTCCTGACTTTC.

The chain recombines TRBV6-1 with TRBJ1-4, with 9 positions matching TRBD1. Germline CDR1 and CDR2: MNHNS and SASEGT. The CDR3 has 17 residues. V was clipped by 3 bases and J by 2 bases; unmatched bases: 7. CDR3 sequence reads: CASSDPGQGQTNEKLFF. CDR3 DNA sequence: TGTGCCAGCAGTGACCCGGGACAGGGCCAGACTAATGAAAAACTGTTTTTT.

This rearrangement joins TRBV28 to TRBJ2-5, with a tentative D call TRBD2 (6 bases). Looked up from germline, CDR1 is MDHEN and CDR2 is SYDVKM. Trimming left V 6 bases short and J 2 bases short, with 16 bases between. The CDR3 runs 15 residues. The CDR3 region has the DNA TGTGCCAGCAGGACTGGGGCGGGGTTACAAGAGACCCAGTACTTC. Its translation: CASRTGAGLQETQYF.

The chain joins TRBV6-2 or TRBV6-3 to TRBJ2-7, with D perhaps TRBD2 (5 bases). CDR1 and CDR2 (germline): MNHEY, SVGEGT. This CDR3 comprises 15 residues. With 2 bases removed from V and 2 bases from J, the gap between germline ends came to 13 bases. For the CDR3, the DNA is TGTGCCAGCAGTTACCGGTTGCGGGTCACCTACGAGCAGTACTTC. Translated, it gives CASSYRLRVTYEQYF.

V gene TRBV7-2 combines with J gene TRBJ1-3, with 9 positions matching TRBD1. The CDR3 is made up of 14 amino acids. Trimming removed 5 bases from V and 4 bases from J; junction bases left unmatched: 3. CDR1 SGHTA and CDR2 FQGNSA come from the germline V gene. CDR3 sequence: CASSHGQGGNTIYF. The CDR3 nucleotides read TGTGCCAGCAGCCACGGACAGGGGGGAAACACCATATATTTT.

The J gene is TRBJ2-1, the V gene TRBV7-8; 7 positions match TRBD2. The ends lost 2 bases at V and 8 bases at J; junction bases unmatched: 12. Germline loops: CDR1 SGHVS, CDR2 FQNEAQ. The CDR3 runs 16 residues. CDR3 loop: CASSLFEAGVGDEQFF. The CDR3 nucleotides are TGTGCCAGCAGCTTATTTGAGGCGGGAGTGGGAGATGAGCAGTTCTTC. Complete variable domain (other parts from reference TRBV7-8 and TRBJ2-1): GAGVSQSPRYKVAKRGQDVALRCDPISGHVSLFWYQQALGQGPEFLTYFQNEAQLDKSGLPSDRFFAERPEGSVSTLKIQRTQQEDSAVYLCASSLFEAGVGDEQFFGPGTRLTVL.

CDR3 DNA sequence: TGTGCCAGCATAGAGGCTAACTATGGCTACACCTTC. Translating it yields CASIEANYGYTF. The chain uses TRBV2 and TRBJ1-2; no reliable D call. The CDR3 is 12 residues long. Germline V gene data show CDR1 as SNHLY and CDR2 as FYNNEI. The V end lost 7 bases, the J end lost 0 bases, and 6 bases lay between the germline ends.